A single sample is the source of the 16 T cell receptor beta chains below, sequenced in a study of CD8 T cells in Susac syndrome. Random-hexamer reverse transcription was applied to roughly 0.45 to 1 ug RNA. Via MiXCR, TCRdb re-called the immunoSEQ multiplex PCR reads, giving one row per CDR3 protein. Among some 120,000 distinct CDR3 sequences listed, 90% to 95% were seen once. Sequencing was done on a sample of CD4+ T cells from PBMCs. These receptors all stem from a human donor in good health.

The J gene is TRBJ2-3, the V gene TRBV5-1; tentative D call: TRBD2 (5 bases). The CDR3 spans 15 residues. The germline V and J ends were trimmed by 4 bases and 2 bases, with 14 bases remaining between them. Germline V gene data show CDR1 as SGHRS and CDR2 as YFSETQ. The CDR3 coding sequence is TGCGCCAGCAGCCCTTGGGCGGGCCTCACAGATACGCAGTATTTT. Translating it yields CASSPWAGLTDTQYF. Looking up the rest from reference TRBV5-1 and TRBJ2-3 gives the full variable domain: KAGVTQTPRYLIKTRGQQVTLSCSPISGHRSVSWYQQTPGQGLQFLFEYFSETQRNKGNFPGRFSGRQFSNSRSEMNVSTLELGDSALYLCASSPWAGLTDTQYFGPGTRLTVL.

CDR3 loop: CASSLGGMRMEAKNIQYF. For the CDR3, the DNA is TGTGCCAGCAGCTTGGGTGGCATGCGGATGGAGGCCAAAAACATTCAGTACTTC. This sequence joins TRBV5-6 and TRBJ2-4; the D is unclear. The V end was cut by 0 bases, the J end by 1 base, with 17 bases between. Per germline, CDR1 SGHDT and CDR2 YYEEEE. This CDR3 has 18 residues.

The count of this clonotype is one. DNA for the CDR3: TGCAGCCAGACTAGCGCACTCTCCTACGAGCAGTACTTC. Translated, it gives CSQTSALSYEQYF. The chain joins TRBV20-1 to TRBJ2-7; 8 bases match TRBD2. The CDR3 totals 13 residues. Germline V lookup: CDR1 DFQATT, CDR2 SNEGSKA (reference sequence).

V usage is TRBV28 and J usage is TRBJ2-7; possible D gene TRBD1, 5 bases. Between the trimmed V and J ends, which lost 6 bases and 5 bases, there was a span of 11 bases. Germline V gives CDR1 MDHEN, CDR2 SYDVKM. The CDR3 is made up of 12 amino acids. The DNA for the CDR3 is TGTGCCAGCAGGGAATCAGGGAACGAGCAGTACTTC. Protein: CASRESGNEQYF.

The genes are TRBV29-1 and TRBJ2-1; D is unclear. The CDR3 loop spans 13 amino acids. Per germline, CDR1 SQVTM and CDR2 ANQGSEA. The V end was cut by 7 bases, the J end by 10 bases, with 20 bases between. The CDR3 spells CSARPPTMVEQFF. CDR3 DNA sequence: TGCAGCGCTCGCCCTCCCACAATGGTAGAGCAGTTCTTC.

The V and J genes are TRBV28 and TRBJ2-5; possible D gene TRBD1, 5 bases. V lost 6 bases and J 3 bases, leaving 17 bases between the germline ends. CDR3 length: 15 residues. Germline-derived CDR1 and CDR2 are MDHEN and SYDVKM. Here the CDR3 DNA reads TGTGCCAGCAGCCTCGGGCCCCACAGGAAAGAGACCCAGTACTTC. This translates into CASSLGPHRKETQYF. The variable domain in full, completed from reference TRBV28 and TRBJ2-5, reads DVKVTQSSRYLVKRTGEKVFLECVQDMDHENMFWYRQDPGLGLRLIYFSYDVKMKEKGDIPEGYSVSREKKERFSLILESASTNQTSMYLCASSLGPHRKETQYFGPGTRLLVL.

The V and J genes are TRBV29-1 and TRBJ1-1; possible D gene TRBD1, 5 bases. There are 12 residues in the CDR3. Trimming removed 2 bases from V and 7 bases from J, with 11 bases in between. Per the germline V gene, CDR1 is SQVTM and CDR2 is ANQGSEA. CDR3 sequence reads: CSVEPGAREAFF. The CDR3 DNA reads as TGCAGCGTTGAACCCGGGGCCCGTGAAGCTTTCTTT.

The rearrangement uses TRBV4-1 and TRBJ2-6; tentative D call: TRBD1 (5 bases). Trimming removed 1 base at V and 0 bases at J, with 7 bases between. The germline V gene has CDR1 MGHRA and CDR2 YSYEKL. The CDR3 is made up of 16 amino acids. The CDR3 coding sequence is TGCGCCAGCAGCCAAGGACAGTACTCTGGGGCCAACGTCCTGACTTTC. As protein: CASSQGQYSGANVLTF.

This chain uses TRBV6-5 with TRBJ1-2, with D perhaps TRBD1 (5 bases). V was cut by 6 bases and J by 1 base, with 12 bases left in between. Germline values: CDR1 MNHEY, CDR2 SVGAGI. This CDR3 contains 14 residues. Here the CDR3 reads CASSRQLRNYGYTF. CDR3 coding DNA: TGTGCCAGCAGCAGACAGCTTCGTAACTATGGCTACACCTTC.

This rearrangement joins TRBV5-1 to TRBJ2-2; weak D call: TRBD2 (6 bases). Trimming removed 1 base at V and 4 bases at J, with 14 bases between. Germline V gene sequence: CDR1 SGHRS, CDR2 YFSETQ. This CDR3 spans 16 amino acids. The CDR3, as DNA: TGCGCCAGCAGCTTGAAGGTTAGCGGCCCCACCGGGGAGCTGTTTTTT. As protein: CASSLKVSGPTGELFF. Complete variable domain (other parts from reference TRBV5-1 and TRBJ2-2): KAGVTQTPRYLIKTRGQQVTLSCSPISGHRSVSWYQQTPGQGLQFLFEYFSETQRNKGNFPGRFSGRQFSNSRSEMNVSTLELGDSALYLCASSLKVSGPTGELFFGEGSRLTVL.

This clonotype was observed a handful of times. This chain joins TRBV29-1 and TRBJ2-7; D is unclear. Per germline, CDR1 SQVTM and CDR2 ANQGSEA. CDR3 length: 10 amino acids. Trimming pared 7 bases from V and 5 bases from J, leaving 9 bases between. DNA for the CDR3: TGCAGCGCCTGGACCCACGAGCAGTACTTC. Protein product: CSAWTHEQYF.

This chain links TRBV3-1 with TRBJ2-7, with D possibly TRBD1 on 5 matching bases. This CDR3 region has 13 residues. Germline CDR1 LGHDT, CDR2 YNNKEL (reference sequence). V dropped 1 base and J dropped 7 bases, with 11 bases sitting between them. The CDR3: CASSQGAAGEQYF. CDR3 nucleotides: TGTGCCAGCAGCCAAGGGGCAGCAGGGGAGCAGTACTTC.

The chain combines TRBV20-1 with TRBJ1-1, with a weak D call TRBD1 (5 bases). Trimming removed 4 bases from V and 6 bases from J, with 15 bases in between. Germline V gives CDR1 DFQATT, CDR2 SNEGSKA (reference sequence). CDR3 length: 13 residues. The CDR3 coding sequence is TGCAGTGCTAAGACTCAGGGTCCGGCTGAAGCTTTCTTT. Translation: CSAKTQGPAEAFF.

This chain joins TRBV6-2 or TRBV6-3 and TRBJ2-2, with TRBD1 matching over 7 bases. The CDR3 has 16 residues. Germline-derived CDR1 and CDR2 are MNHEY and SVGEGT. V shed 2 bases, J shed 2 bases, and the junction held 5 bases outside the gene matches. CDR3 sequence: CASSYLHRGNTGELFF. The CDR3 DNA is TGTGCCAGCAGTTACCTCCACAGGGGCAACACCGGGGAGCTGTTTTTT.

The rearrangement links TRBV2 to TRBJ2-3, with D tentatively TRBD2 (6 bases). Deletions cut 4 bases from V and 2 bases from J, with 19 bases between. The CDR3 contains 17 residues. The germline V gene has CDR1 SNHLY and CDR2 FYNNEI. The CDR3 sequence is CASSGPAGFGDTDTQYF. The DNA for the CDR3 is TGTGCCAGCAGTGGGCCCGCGGGATTCGGTGACACAGATACGCAGTATTTT.

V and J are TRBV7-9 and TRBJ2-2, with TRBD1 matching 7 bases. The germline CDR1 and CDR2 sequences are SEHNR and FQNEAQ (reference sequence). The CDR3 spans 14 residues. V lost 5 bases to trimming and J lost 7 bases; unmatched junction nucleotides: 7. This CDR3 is CASSLSGGDGELFF. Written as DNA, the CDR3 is TGTGCCAGCAGCCTCTCAGGGGGTGACGGGGAGCTGTTTTTT.